A selection of T cell receptor beta chains follows, all from one sample in a study of blood T cells in healthy people across ages. Using its own MiXCR run on the 5' RACE reads, TCRdb lists one record per CDR3 protein. This table has some 690,000 distinct CDR3 sequences, around a fifth appearing once. The material sequenced was blood. The origin of the receptors is a man in his sixties or seventies in good health. CDR3s include the opening cysteine and the closing phenylalanine or tryptophan. The D gene is left open where the match is weak. The listing skips clone size in some rows; elsewhere it reads once, few, many or a size class.

D	size	J	V	DNA	CDR3
-	many	TRBJ1-3	TRBV7-9	TGTGCCAGCAGCTTAGCAAGAGGCTCTGGAAACACCATATATTTT	CASSLARGSGNTIYF
-	many	TRBJ2-3	TRBV29-1	TGCAGCGTCGGGACAATGAGGGACACAGATACGCAGTATTTT	CSVGTMRDTDTQYF
-	-	TRBJ1-2	TRBV6-5	TGTGCCAGCAGACAGGGTTACGGCTATGGCTACACCTTC	CASRQGYGYGYTF
-	-	TRBJ2-5	TRBV12-3/TRBV12-4	TGTGCCAGCAGTCCCTATGGGGCGGGAGAGACCCAGTACTTC	CASSPYGAGETQYF
TRBD2	-	TRBJ2-5	TRBV24-1	TGTGCCACCAGTGGTCCAGCGGGGGACCAAGAGACCCAGTACTTC	CATSGPAGDQETQYF
-	few	TRBJ1-5	TRBV20-1	TGCAGTGCTAAGAATAGCAATCAGCCCCAGCATTTT	CSAKNSNQPQHF
-	many	TRBJ1-5	TRBV12-3/TRBV12-4	TGTGCCAGCAGTTTGAACACAAATAGCAATCAGCCCCAGCATTTT	CASSLNTNSNQPQHF
-	-	TRBJ1-1	TRBV28	TGTGTCAGCAGTTCCAGACTGAACACTGAAGCTTTCTTT	CVSSSRLNTEAFF
-	few	TRBJ1-6	TRBV28	TGTGCCAGCATCGGGACTAATAATTCACCCCTCCACTTT	CASIGTNNSPLHF
-	-	TRBJ2-3	TRBV19	TGTGCCAGTAGTATAAGTGCGGGGACCACAGATACGCAGTATTTT	CASSISAGTTDTQYF
-	-	TRBJ2-6	TRBV7-3	TGTGCCAGCGCTCCCCAGCGGAACTCTGGGGCCAACGTCCTGACTTTC	CASAPQRNSGANVLTF
-	-	TRBJ2-1	TRBV20-1	TGCAGTGCTAGAAATGCGGCCGGGACGGCTTTGTACAATGAGCAGTTCTTC	CSARNAAGTALYNEQFF
TRBD2	-	TRBJ2-1	TRBV14	TGTGCCAGCAGCCAAGGCCCCCTACTAGCGGTCTACAATGAGCAGTTCTTC	CASSQGPLLAVYNEQFF
TRBD2	-	TRBJ2-7	TRBV5-1	TGCGCCAGCAGCTTTCTATCTAGCGGGGACAACGAGCAGTACTTC	CASSFLSSGDNEQYF
TRBD2	few	TRBJ2-5	TRBV3-1	TGTGCCAGCAGCCAACGGTCTAGCGGCCAAGAGACCCAGTACTTC	CASSQRSSGQETQYF
-	-	TRBJ1-1	TRBV9	TGTGCCAGCAGCGCCGGGGGGTGGACTGAAGCTTTCTTT	CASSAGGWTEAFF
-	-	TRBJ2-5	TRBV4-2	TGTGCCAGCAGCCAACGTCAGGCACAAGAGACCCAGTACTTC	CASSQRQAQETQYF
TRBD1	-	TRBJ1-2	TRBV3-1	TGTGCCAGCAGCCAACTCGACAGGGCGGGCTATGGCTACACCTTC	CASSQLDRAGYGYTF
-	few	TRBJ2-2	TRBV11-2	TGTGCCAGCAGCTTATTCTTCACCGGGGAGCTGTTTTTT	CASSLFFTGELFF
TRBD2	-	TRBJ2-1	TRBV6-2/TRBV6-3	TGTGCCAGCAGCCGACTAGCGGGAGGGCAGAATGAGCAGTTCTTC	CASSRLAGGQNEQFF
TRBD2	-	TRBJ2-1	TRBV20-1	TGCAGTGCTAGAGATGTAGCGGGGTACAGCTCCTACAATGAGCAGTTCTTC	CSARDVAGYSSYNEQFF
-	many	TRBJ1-1	TRBV7-9	TGTGGGGTTATCCCCGCGAACACTGAAGCTTTCTTT	CGVIPANTEAFF
TRBD1	-	TRBJ1-5	TRBV12-3/TRBV12-4	TGTGCCAGCAGTTCGGGACAGGGAGGCAGATATAGCAATCAGCCCCAGCATTTT	CASSSGQGGRYSNQPQHF
TRBD2	-	TRBJ2-2	TRBV28	TGTGCCAGCAGGACGATCGAAAGCGGGGGAGACACCGGGGAGCTGTTTTTT	CASRTIESGGDTGELFF
TRBD2	few	TRBJ2-2	TRBV29-1	TGCAGCGTTGATGAGCGGGGGAACACCGGGGAGCTGTTTTTT	CSVDERGNTGELFF
TRBD1	few	TRBJ2-5	TRBV4-3	TGCGCCAGCAGCCAAGCGACAGGGGTCCGAGAGACCCAGTACTTC	CASSQATGVRETQYF
-	few	TRBJ2-3	TRBV10-3	TGTGCCATCACCCGTGACGACACAGATACGCAGTATTTT	CAITRDDTDTQYF
-	few	TRBJ2-1	TRBV27	TGTGCCAGCAGTTTAAACAGGGTGGTGGACAATGAGCAGTTCTTC	CASSLNRVVDNEQFF
-	few	TRBJ2-1	TRBV6-1	TGTGCCAGCAGCCTAGGACCGGGGCCCTACAATGAGCAATTCTTC	CASSLGPGPYNEQFF
TRBD1	-	TRBJ2-5	TRBV6-5	TGTGCCAGCAGTTACCTGGACAGGCAAGAGACCCAGTACTTC	CASSYLDRQETQYF
-	once	TRBJ2-1	TRBV20-1	TGCAGTGCTAGTGATGTTTCGAGCGCCAAGTTGGGTGAGCAGTTCTTC	CSASDVSSAKLGEQFF
TRBD1	many	TRBJ2-7	TRBV20-1	TGCAGTGCTTGGGGACAGTCCTACGAGCAGTACTTC	CSAWGQSYEQYF
-	many	TRBJ1-2	TRBV5-1	TGCGCCAGCAGCTTGGGACAGTTGGAGCTCAACTATGGCTACACCTTC	CASSLGQLELNYGYTF
-	-	TRBJ2-7	TRBV11-2	TGTGCCAGCAGCGATGGGTGGTTCTTC	CASSDGWFF
-	-	TRBJ2-1	TRBV6-2/TRBV6-3	TGTGCCAGCACCGTAGGTATCGGCGGGATCTACAATGAGCAGTTCTTC	CASTVGIGGIYNEQFF
-	-	TRBJ1-5	TRBV20-1	TGCAGTGCTAGCACAGGGAGGGGTGTTCAGCCCCAGCATTTT	CSASTGRGVQPQHF
TRBD1	-	TRBJ1-1	TRBV19	TGTGCCAGTCAATACAGGGGGACGGGAACTGAAGCTTTCTTT	CASQYRGTGTEAFF
-	-	TRBJ1-3	TRBV11-2	TGTGCCAGCAGCTTAGATTTCCGCATCCCCTCTGGAAACACCATATATTTT	CASSLDFRIPSGNTIYF
TRBD1	-	TRBJ1-1	TRBV7-9	TGTGCCAGCAGTCCCGGGACAGGGTTCGGTGGGATGAACACTGAAGCTTTCTTT	CASSPGTGFGGMNTEAFF
TRBD1	-	TRBJ1-2	TRBV12-3/TRBV12-4	TGTGCCAGAAGTTTTACAGGGGGTTATGGCTACACCTTC	CARSFTGGYGYTF
-	-	TRBJ1-1	TRBV7-8	TGTGCCAGCAGCGAGAGCCGTGAGGGGCCGAGCACTGAAGCTTTCTTT	CASSESREGPSTEAFF
TRBD2	-	TRBJ2-3	TRBV4-2	TGTGCCAGCAGCCAACGGCTAGCGGGGGGGCCCCAGCCAGATACGCAGTATTTT	CASSQRLAGGPQPDTQYF
-	-	TRBJ2-3	TRBV20-1	TGCAGTGCTAGAGTTATCGGTCAGGATACGCAGTATTTT	CSARVIGQDTQYF
-	few	TRBJ2-2	TRBV12-3/TRBV12-4	TGTGCCAGCAGTCCCCGGACCGCGACCGGGGAGCTGTTTTTT	CASSPRTATGELFF
TRBD1	few	TRBJ2-1	TRBV10-3	TGTGCCATCAGTTTCGGGACAGGGAACAATGAGCAGTTCTTC	CAISFGTGNNEQFF
-	-	TRBJ1-6	TRBV20-1	TGCAGTGCTAGAGGTGTCGGGAGATCACCCCTCCACTTT	CSARGVGRSPLHF
-	-	TRBJ2-3	TRBV19	TGTGCCAGTAGTATAGGAGGACGCGATACGCAGTATTTT	CASSIGGRDTQYF